The clone carrying this TCR beta chain was recorded a few times. As yet, its antigen is unknown. The CDR3 is 14 amino acids. The germline gives CDR1 SNHLY, CDR2 FYNNEI. V lost 7 bases to trimming and J lost 0 bases; unmatched junction nucleotides: 5. The sample is drawn from a study of cytomegalovirus exposure and HLA in healthy donors. Use of 60 Vbeta and 13 Jbeta primers characterized the PCR. Method: immunoSEQ multiplex PCR; TCRdb's copy keeps in-frame clones and lacks some. This repertoire shows about 120,000 clones, roughly 74% found once; its top ten account for approximately 0.9%. Study results and limitations: Cytomegalovirus association was listed for roughly 160 TCR beta chains. It was likely that a cluster of highly shared sequence variants was a sequencing artifact. In an earlier analysis, in several hundred donors, most V segments appeared productive either ~87% or ~30% of the time.

The J gene is TRBJ1-2, the V gene TRBV2; TRBD1 matches at 7 bases. The sample comprised PBMCs. The clonotype was recovered from a woman in her twenties or thirties in good health and CMV-seronegative. The CDR3 here is CASMRDSANYGYTF. In nucleotides, the CDR3 is TGTGCCAGCATGAGGGACAGCGCTAACTATGGCTACACCTTC.